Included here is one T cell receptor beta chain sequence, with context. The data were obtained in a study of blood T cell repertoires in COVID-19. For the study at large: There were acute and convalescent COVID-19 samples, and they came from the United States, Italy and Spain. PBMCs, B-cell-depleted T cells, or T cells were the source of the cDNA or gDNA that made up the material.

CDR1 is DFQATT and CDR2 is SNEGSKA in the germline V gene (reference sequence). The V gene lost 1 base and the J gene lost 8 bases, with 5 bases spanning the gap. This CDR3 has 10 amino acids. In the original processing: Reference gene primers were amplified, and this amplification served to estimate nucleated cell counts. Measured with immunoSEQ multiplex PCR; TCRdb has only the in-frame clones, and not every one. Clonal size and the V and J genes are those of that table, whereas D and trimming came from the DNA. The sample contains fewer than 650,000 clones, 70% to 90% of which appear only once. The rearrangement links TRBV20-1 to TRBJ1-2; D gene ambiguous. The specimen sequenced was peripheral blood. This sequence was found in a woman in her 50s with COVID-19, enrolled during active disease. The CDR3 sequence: CSARGQGYTF. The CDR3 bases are TGCAGTGCTAGAGGGCAGGGCTACACCTTC.